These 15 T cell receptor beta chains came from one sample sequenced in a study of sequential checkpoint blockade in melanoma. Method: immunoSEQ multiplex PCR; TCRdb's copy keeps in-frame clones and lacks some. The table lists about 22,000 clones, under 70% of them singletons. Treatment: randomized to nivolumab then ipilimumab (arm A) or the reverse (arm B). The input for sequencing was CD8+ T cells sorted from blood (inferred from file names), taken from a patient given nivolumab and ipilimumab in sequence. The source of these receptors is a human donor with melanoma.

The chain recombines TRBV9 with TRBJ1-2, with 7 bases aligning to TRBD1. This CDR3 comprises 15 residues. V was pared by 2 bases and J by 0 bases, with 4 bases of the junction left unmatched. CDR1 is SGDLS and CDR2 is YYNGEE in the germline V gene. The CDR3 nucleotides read TGTGCCAGCAGCGTGGAGGGGGCTGCTAACTATGGCTACACCTTC. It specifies CASSVEGAANYGYTF.

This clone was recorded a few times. This chain's CDR3 is CASSPGTGRATQYF. CDR3 nucleotide sequence: TGTGCCAGCAGCCCAGGGACAGGGAGGGCTACGCAGTATTTT. This chain uses TRBV7-2 with TRBJ2-3; 9 nucleotides agree with TRBD1. There are 14 residues in the CDR3. V shed 5 bases, J shed 8 bases, and the junction held 8 bases outside the gene matches. The germline gives CDR1 SGHTA, CDR2 FQGNSA.

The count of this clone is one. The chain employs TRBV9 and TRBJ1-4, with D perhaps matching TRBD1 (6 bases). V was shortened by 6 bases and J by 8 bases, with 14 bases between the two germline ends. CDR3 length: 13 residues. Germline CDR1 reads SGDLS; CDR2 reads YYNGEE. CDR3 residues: CASNLGGGEKLFF. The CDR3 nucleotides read TGTGCCAGCAACCTAGGGGGAGGGGAAAAACTGTTTTTT.

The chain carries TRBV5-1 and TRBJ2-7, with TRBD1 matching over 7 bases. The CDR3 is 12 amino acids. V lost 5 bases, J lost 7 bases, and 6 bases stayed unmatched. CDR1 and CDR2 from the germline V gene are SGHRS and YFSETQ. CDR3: CASSGDSREQYV. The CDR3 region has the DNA TGCGCCAGCAGTGGGGACAGTCGGGAGCAGTACGTC.

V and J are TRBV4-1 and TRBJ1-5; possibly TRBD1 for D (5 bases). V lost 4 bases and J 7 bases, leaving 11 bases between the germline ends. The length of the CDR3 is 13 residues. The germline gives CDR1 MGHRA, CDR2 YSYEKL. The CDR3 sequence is CASSPRGVQPQHF. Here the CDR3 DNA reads TGCGCCAGCAGCCCTCGGGGGGTGCAGCCCCAGCATTTT.

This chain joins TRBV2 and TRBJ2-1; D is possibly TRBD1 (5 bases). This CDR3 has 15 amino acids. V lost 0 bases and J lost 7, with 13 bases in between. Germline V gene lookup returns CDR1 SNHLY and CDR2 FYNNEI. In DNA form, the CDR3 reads TGTGCCAGCAGTGAAGCGGGGCCGATTGGTAATGAGCAGTTCTTC. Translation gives CASSEAGPIGNEQFF.

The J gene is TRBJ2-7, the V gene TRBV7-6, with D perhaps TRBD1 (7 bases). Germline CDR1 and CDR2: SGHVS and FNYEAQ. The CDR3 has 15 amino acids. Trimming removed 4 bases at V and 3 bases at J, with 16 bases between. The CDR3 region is CASSSPGGLRYEQYF. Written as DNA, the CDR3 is TGTGCCAGCAGCTCCCCAGGGGGGCTTCGCTACGAGCAGTACTTC.

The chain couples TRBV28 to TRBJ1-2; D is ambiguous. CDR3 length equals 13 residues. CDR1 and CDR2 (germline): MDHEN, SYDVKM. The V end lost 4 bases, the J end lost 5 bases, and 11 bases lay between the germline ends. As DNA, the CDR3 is TGTGCCAGCAGTTCCTCCCTGTTTTATGGCTACACCTTC. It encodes CASSSSLFYGYTF.

Here the CDR3 reads CASSLARAGEDNEKLFF. The DNA for the CDR3 is TGTGCCAGCAGCTTGGCCAGGGCGGGAGAAGATAATGAAAAACTGTTTTTT. The chain is built from TRBV5-4 and TRBJ1-4, with a weak D call TRBD1 (5 bases). Germline lookup yields CDR1 SGHNT and CDR2 YYREEE (reference sequence). The CDR3 extends over 17 amino acids. V shed 0 bases and J shed 4 bases, with 16 bases lying between them.

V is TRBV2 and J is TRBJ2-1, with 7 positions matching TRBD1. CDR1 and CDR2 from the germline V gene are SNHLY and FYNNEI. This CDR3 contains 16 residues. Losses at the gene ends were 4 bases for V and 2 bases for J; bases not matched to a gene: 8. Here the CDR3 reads CASSARQGYPYNEQFF. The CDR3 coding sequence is TGTGCCAGCAGTGCTAGACAGGGATACCCCTACAATGAGCAGTTCTTC.

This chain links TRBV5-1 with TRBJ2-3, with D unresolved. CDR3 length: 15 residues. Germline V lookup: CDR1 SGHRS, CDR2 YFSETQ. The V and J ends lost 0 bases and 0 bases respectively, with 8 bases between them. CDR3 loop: CASSLGASSTDTQYF. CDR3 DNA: TGCGCCAGCAGCTTGGGGGCCAGTAGCACAGATACGCAGTATTTT.

For the CDR3, the DNA is TGTGCCAGCAGTTTATCCCTGACTAGCGGCCATTCCAGCACAGATACGCAGTATTTT. Translated: CASSLSLTSGHSSTDTQYF. This rearrangement joins TRBV27 to TRBJ2-3, with TRBD2 matching 9 bases. Germline loops: CDR1 MNHEY, CDR2 SMNVEV (reference sequence). The CDR3 covers 19 residues. The V and J ends lost 0 bases and 0 bases, in that order; junction bases with no gene match: 10.

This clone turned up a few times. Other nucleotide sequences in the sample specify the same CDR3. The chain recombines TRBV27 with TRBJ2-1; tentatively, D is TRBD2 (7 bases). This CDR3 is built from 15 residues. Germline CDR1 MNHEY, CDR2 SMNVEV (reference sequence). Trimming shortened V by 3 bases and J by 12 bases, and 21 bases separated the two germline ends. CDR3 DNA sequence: TGTGCCAGCAGTTTGAGGGGGGGGGCATACTCTGGGCAGTTCTTC. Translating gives CASSLRGGAYSGQFF.

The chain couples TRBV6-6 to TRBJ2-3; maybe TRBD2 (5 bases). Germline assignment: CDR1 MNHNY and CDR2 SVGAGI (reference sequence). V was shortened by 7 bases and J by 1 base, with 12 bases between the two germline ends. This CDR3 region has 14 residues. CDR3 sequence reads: CASTPRARTDTQYF. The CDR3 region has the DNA TGTGCCAGCACCCCGCGGGCCCGCACAGATACGCAGTATTTT.

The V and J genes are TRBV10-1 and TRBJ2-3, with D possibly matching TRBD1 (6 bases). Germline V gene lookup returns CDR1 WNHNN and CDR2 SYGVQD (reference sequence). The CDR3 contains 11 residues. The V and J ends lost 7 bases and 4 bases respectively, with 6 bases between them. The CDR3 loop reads CASKGADTQYF. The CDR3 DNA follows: TGCGCCAGCAAGGGGGCAGATACGCAGTATTTT.